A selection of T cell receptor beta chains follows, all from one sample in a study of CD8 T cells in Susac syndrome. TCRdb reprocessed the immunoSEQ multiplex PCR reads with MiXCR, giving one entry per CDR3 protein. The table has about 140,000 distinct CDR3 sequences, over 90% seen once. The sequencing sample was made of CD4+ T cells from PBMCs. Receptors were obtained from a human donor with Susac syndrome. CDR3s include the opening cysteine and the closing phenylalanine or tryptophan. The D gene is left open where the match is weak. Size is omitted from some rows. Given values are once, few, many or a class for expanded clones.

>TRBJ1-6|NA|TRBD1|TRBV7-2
CASSSQWTGLHF
TGTGCCAGCAGCTCCCAATGGACAGGTCTCCACTTT
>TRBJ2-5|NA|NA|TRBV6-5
CASSPHQVQETQYF
TGTGCCAGCAGTCCCCACCAGGTTCAAGAGACCCAGTACTTC
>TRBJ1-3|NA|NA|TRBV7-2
CASSLLRESAIYF
TGTGCCAGCAGCTTATTGAGGGAGAGTGCCATATATTTT
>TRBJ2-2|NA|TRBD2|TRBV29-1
CSVAGGGELFF
TGCAGCGTAGCGGGAGGGGGGGAGCTGTTTTTT
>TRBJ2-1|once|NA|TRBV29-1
CSVRGTLGSGEQFF
TGCAGCGTTCGGGGGACTCTGGGGAGTGGTGAGCAGTTCTTC
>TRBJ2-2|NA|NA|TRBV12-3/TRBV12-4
CASSRDLGTGELFF
TGTGCCAGCAGCCGGGACTTGGGCACCGGGGAGCTGTTTTTT
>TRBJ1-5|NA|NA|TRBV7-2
CASSPRFLQPQHF
TGTGCCAGCAGCCCCCGGTTCCTTCAGCCCCAGCATTTT
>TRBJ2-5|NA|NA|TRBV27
CASKDGETQYF
TGTGCCAGCAAGGATGGGGAGACCCAGTACTTC
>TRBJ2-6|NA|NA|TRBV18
CASSPLVPDHSGANVLTF
TGTGCCAGCTCACCACTTGTTCCGGACCACTCTGGGGCCAACGTCCTGACTTTC
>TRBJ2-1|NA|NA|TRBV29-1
CSVATWYNEQFF
TGCAGCGTTGCCACGTGGTACAATGAGCAGTTCTTC
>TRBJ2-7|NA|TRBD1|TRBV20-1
CSARAGTGSAEQYF
TGCAGTGCTAGAGCTGGGACAGGGTCCGCCGAGCAGTACTTC
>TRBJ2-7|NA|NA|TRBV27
CASAVDETYEQYF
TGTGCCAGTGCGGTCGACGAAACCTACGAGCAGTACTTC
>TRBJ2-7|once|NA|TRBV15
CATSRDTTYEQYF
TGTGCCACCAGCAGAGATACCACCTACGAGCAGTACTTC
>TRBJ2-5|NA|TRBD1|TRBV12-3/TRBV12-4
CASSSRQGQETQYF
TGTGCCAGCAGCTCGCGACAGGGTCAAGAGACCCAGTACTTC
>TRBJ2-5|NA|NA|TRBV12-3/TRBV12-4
CASSPRDIPETQYF
TGTGCCAGCAGTCCCCGGGACATCCCAGAGACCCAGTACTTC
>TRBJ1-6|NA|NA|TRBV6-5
CASQTGSNSPLHF
TGTGCCAGCCAGACGGGGAGTAATTCACCCCTCCACTTT
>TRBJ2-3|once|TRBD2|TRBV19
CASSRLRTRGTDTQYF
TGTGCCAGTAGTCGACTAAGGACTAGAGGAACAGATACGCAGTATTTT
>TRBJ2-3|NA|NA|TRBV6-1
CASSKGRNYQGDTQYF
TGTGCCAGCAGTAAAGGCCGGAACTACCAAGGGGATACGCAGTATTTT
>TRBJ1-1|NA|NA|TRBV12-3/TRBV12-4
CASSFGGINTEAFF
TGTGCCAGCAGTTTTGGGGGGATAAACACTGAAGCTTTCTTT
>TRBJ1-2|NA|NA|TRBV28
CASNAANYGYTF
TGTGCCAGCAACGCAGCTAACTATGGCTACACCTTC
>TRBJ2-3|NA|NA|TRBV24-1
CATSDFNTQYF
TGTGCCACCAGTGATTTTAATACGCAGTATTTT
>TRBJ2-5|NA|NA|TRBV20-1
CSARDGTPSIETQYF
TGCAGTGCTAGAGATGGGACACCTTCCATTGAGACCCAGTACTTC
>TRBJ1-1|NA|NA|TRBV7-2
CASSIMRTEAFF
TGTGCCAGCAGCATTATGAGGACTGAAGCTTTCTTT
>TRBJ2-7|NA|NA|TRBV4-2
CASSQGQAYEQYF
TGTGCCAGCAGCCAAGGACAAGCCTACGAGCAGTACTTC
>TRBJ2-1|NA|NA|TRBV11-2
CASSLYTLPGGEQFF
TGTGCCAGCAGCTTATACACTCTTCCCGGGGGTGAGCAGTTCTTC